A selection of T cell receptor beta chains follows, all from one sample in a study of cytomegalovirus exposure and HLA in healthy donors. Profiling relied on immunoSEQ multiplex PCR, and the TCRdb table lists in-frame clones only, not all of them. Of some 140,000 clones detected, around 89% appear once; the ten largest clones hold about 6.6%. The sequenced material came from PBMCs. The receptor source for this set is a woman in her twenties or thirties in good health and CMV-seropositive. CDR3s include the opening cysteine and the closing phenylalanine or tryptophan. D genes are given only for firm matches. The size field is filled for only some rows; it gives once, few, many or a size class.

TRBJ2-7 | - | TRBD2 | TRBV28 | CASRGSSGGYEQYF | TGTGCCAGCAGGGGGAGTAGCGGGGGCTACGAGCAGTACTTC
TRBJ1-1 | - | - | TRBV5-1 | CASSSTGIGTEAFF | TGCGCCAGCAGCTCCACAGGGATCGGAACTGAAGCTTTCTTT
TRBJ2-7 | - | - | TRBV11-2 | CASSLGSHYEQYF | TGTGCCAGCAGCTTGGGGAGCCACTACGAGCAGTACTTC
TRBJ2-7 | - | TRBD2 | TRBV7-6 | CASRQLAVPSYEQYF | TGTGCCAGCAGGCAACTAGCGGTCCCGTCCTACGAGCAGTACTTC
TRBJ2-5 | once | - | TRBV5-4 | CASSIDRYQTQYF | TGTGCCAGCAGCATCGACAGGTATCAGACCCAGTACTTC
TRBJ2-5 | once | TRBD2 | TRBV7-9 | CASSLYMAGVGTQYF | TGTGCCAGCAGCTTATATATGGCGGGAGTCGGGACCCAGTACTTC
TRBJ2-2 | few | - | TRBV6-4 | CASSESRGKNTGELFF | TGTGCCAGCAGTGAGAGTAGGGGGAAGAACACCGGGGAGCTGTTTTTT
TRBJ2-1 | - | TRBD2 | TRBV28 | CASSSPGTRVHEQFF | TGTGCCAGCAGCTCCCCCGGGACTAGGGTCCACGAGCAGTTCTTC
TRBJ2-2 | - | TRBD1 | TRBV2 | CASTGTGGFGGELFF | TGTGCCAGCACCGGGACAGGGGGCTTCGGCGGGGAGCTGTTTTTT
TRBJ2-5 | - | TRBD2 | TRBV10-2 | CASSSGGETQYF | TGCGCCAGCAGCAGCGGGGGAGAGACCCAGTACTTC
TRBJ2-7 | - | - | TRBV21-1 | CASRKTPTRDRAIYEQYF | TGTGCCAGCAGGAAGACTCCTACCCGGGACAGGGCGATCTACGAGCAGTACTTC
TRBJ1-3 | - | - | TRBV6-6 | CASSRGGSGNTIYF | TGTGCCAGCAGCCGAGGCGGCTCTGGAAACACCATATATTTT
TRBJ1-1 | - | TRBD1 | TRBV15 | CATSKDRGNTIEAFF | TGTGCCACCAGCAAAGACAGGGGGAACACTATTGAAGCTTTCTTT
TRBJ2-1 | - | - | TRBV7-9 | CASSSLVNEQFF | TGTGCCAGCAGTTCCCTAGTGAATGAGCAGTTCTTC
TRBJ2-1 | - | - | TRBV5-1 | CASSLPGDEQFF | TGCGCCAGCAGCTTGCCGGGGGACGAGCAGTTCTTC
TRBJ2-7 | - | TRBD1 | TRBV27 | CASSPRDRDGEQYF | TGTGCCAGCAGTCCCCGGGACAGGGACGGCGAGCAGTACTTC
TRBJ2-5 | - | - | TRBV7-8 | CASSFSGGLPGETQYF | TGTGCCAGCAGCTTTAGTGGGGGACTGCCAGGCGAGACCCAGTACTTC
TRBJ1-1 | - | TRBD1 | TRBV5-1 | CASSVDRVDTEAFF | TGCGCCAGCAGCGTCGACAGGGTTGACACTGAAGCTTTCTTT
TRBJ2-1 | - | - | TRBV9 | CASSVVDRSNEQFF | TGTGCCAGCAGCGTAGTAGATAGAAGCAATGAGCAGTTCTTC
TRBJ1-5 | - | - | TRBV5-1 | CASSLTGGNQPQHF | TGCGCCAGCAGCTTGACCGGGGGCAATCAGCCCCAGCATTTT
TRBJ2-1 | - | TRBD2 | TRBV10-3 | CAISPSAGENEQFF | TGTGCCATCAGCCCTTCAGCGGGAGAAAATGAGCAGTTCTTC
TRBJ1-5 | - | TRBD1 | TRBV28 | CASSPLRQGNQPQHF | TGTGCCAGCAGTCCACTCCGACAGGGGAATCAGCCCCAGCATTTT
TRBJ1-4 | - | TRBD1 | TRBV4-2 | CASSQAGGGGEKLFF | TGTGCCAGCAGCCAAGCAGGGGGCGGGGGAGAAAAACTGTTTTTT
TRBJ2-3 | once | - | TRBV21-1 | CASSTRWNTDTQYF | TGTGCCAGCAGCACGAGGTGGAACACAGATACGCAGTATTTT
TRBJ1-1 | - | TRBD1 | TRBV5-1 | CASSLDGQGGTEAFF | TGCGCCAGCAGCCTAGATGGGCAGGGGGGCACTGAAGCTTTCTTT
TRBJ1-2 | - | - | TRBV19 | CASSIGGLLYGYTF | TGTGCCAGTAGTATCGGGGGGCTTCTCTATGGCTACACCTTC
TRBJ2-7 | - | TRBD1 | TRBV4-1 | CASSQEGTGGYYEQYF | TGCGCCAGCAGCCAGGAGGGGACAGGGGGTTACTACGAGCAGTACTTC
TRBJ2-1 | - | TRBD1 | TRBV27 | CASSLYSMQGDGGNEQFF | TGTGCCAGCAGTTTATATAGTATGCAGGGGGACGGCGGCAATGAGCAGTTCTTC
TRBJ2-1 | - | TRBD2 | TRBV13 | CASSLGLAGVSEQFF | TGTGCCAGCAGCTTGGGACTAGCGGGAGTGAGTGAGCAGTTCTTC
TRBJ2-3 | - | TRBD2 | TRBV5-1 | CASSLPSGTTTNTQYF | TGCGCCAGCAGCTTACCCAGCGGGACGACAACCAATACGCAGTATTTT